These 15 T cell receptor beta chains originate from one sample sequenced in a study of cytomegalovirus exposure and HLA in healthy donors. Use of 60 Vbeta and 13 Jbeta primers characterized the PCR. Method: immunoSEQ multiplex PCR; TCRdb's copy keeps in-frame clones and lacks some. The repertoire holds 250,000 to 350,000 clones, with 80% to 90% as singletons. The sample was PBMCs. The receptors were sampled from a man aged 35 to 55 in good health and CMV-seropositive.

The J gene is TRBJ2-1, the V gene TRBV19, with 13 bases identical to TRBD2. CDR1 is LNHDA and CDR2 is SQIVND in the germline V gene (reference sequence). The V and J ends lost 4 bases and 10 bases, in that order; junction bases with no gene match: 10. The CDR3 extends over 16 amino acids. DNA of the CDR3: TGTGCCAGTAGTACCCAGCCCGGACTAGCGGGAGAGGAGCAGTTCTTC. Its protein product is CASSTQPGLAGEEQFF.

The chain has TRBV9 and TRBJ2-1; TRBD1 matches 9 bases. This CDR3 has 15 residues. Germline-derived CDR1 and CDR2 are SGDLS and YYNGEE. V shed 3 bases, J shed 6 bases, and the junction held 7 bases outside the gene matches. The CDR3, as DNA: TGTGCCAGCAGCGAGGGACAGGGTCGGGGCAATGAGCAGTTCTTC. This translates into CASSEGQGRGNEQFF.

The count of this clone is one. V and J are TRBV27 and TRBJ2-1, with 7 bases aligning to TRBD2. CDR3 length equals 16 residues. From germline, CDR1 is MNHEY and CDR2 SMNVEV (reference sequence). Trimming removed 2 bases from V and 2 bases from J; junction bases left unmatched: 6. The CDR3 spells CASSLVTSRPYNEQFF. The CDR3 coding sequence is TGTGCCAGCAGTTTAGTGACTAGCCGGCCCTACAATGAGCAGTTCTTC.

CDR3 in amino acids: CAISQGNDEQYF. The CDR3 bases are TGTGCCATCAGCCAGGGGAACGACGAGCAGTACTTC. The rearrangement links TRBV10-3 to TRBJ2-7, with D possibly being TRBD1 (6 bases). CDR1 and CDR2 from the germline V gene are ENHRY and SYGVKD. The CDR3 has 12 residues. Trimming cost V 6 bases and J 5 bases, with 11 bases left between them.

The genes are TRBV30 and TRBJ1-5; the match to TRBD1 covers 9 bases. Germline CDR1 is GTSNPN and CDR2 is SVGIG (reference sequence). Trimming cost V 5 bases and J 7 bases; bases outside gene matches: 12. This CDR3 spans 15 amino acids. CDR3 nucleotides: TGTGCCTGGGCGAGCGGGACAGGGCCGGGGCAGCCCCAGCATTTT. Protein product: CAWASGTGPGQPQHF.

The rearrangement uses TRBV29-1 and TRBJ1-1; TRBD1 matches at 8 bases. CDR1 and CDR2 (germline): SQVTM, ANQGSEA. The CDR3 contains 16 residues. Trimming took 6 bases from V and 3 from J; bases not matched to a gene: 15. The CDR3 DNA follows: TGCAGCGTCTTTTCCAGGCCCGGACAGGGTGACACTGAAGCTTTCTTT. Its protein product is CSVFSRPGQGDTEAFF.

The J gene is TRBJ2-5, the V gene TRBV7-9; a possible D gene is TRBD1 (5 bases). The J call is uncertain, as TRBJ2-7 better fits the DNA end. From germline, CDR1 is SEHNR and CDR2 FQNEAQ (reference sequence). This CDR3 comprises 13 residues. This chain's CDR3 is CASSPTATYEQYF. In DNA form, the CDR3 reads TGTGCCAGCAGCCCGACAGCCACCTACGAGCAGTACTTC.

The CDR3 region is CASSLVTGGSKYTQYF. The CDR3 DNA follows: TGCGCCAGCAGCTTGGTGACGGGAGGGAGTAAATATACGCAGTATTTT. The chain recombines TRBV5-1 with TRBJ2-3, with TRBD2 matching 8 bases. The CDR3 covers 16 residues. Germline CDR1 reads SGHRS; CDR2 reads YFSETQ. J was trimmed by 7 bases and V by 0 bases; bases with no gene match: 10.

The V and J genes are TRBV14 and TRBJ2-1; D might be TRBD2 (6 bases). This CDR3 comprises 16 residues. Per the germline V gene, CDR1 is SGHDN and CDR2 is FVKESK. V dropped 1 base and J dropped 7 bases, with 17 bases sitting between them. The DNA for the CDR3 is TGTGCCAGCAGCCAAGTGTGGGTGGCGGGGACGAATGAGCAGTTCTTC. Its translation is CASSQVWVAGTNEQFF.

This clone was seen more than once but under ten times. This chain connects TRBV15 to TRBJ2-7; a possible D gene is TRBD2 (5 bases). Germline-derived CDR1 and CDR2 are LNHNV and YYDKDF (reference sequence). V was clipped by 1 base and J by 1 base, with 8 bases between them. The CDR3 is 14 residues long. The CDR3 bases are TGTGCCACCAGCAGAGGACGGGGATCCTACGAGCAGTACTTC. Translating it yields CATSRGRGSYEQYF.

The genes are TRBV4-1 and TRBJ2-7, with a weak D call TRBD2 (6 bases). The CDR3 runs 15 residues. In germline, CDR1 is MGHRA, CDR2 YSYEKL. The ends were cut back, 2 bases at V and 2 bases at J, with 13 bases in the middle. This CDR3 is CASSQYRELAYEQYF. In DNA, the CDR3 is TGCGCCAGCAGCCAATATCGGGAGCTCGCCTACGAGCAGTACTTC.

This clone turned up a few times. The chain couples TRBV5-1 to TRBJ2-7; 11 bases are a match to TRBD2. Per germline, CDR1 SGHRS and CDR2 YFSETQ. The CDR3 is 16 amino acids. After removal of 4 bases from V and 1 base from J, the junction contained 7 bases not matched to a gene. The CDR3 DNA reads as TGCGCCAGCAGCGGACCGGGACTAGCGGCTTCCTACGAGCAGTACTTC. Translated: CASSGPGLAASYEQYF.

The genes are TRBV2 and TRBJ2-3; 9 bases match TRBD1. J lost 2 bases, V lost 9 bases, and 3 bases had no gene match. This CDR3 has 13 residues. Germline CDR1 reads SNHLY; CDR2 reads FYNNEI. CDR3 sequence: CARGTGNTDTQYF. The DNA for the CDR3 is TGTGCCAGAGGGACAGGGAACACAGATACGCAGTATTTT.

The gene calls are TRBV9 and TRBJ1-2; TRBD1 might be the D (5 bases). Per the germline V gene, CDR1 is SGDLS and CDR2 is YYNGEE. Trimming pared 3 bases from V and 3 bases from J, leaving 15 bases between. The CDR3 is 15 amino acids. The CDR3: CASSGPRRGDYGYTF. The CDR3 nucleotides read TGTGCCAGCAGCGGTCCGAGGAGGGGAGACTATGGCTACACCTTC. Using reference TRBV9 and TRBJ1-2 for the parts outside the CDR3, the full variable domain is DSGVTQTPKHLITATGQRVTLRCSPRSGDLSVYWYQQSLDQGLQFLIQYYNGEERAKGNILERFSAQQFPDLHSELNLSSLELGDSALYFCASSGPRRGDYGYTFGSGTRLTVV.

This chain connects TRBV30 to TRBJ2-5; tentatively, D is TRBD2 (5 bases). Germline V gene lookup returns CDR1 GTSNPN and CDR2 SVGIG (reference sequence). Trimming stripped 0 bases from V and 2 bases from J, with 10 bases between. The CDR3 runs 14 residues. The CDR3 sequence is CAWSVRGLQETQYF. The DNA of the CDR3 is TGTGCCTGGAGTGTACGGGGTCTACAAGAGACCCAGTACTTC.